Included here is one T cell receptor beta chain sequence, with context. Here immunoSEQ multiplex PCR was the method, and the copy in TCRdb shows in-frame clones only, minus some. The sample has hundreds of thousands of clones, about 89% seen once; the top ten hold 0.0094%. The germline CDR1 and CDR2 sequences are SGDLS and YYNGEE. V was pared by 2 bases and J by 0 bases, with 6 bases between. CDR3 size: 15 residues. The entry originates in a study of shared T cell receptors in the human thymus. The sample also formed part of further work on human thymus T cells. According to that study: Thymus specimens were resections from corrective heart surgery. Thymic as well as blood repertoires seemed to favor certain V and J genes unevenly. Highly overlapping thymic repertoires among unrelated individuals were reported in related research.

The sequence was obtained from a boy in the first two years of life with a congenital heart defect. Sequences were obtained from thymocytes. This chain connects TRBV9 to TRBJ1-6; D gene unclear. In DNA, the CDR3 is TGTGCCAGCAGCGTCTCTTTCTCCTATAATTCACCCCTCCACTTT. As protein: CASSVSFSYNSPLHF.